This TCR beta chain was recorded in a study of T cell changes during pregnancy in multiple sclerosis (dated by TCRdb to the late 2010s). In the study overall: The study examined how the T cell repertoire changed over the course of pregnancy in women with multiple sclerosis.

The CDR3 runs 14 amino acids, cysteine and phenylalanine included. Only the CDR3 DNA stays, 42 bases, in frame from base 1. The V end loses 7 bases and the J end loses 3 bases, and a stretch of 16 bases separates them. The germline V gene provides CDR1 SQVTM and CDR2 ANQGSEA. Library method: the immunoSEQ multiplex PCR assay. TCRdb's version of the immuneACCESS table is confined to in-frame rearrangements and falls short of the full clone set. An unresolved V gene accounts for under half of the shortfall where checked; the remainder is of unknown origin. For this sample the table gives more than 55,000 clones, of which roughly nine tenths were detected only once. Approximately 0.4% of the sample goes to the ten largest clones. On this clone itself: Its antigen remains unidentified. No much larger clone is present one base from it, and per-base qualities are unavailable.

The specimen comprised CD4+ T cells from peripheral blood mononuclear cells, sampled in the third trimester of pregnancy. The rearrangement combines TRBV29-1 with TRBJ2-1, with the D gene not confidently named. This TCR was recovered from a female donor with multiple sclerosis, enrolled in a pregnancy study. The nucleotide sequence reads TGCAGCGGTCAGAAAATCCCCGTCTACAATGAGCAGTTCTTC. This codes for CSGQKIPVYNEQFF.